Presented here are 9 T cell receptor beta chains from one specimen sequenced in a study of control samples from healthy donors and cancer patients. The table came from immunoSEQ multiplex PCR; TCRdb's copy has only in-frame clones and leaves some out. Of 170,000 or so clones in the sample, 90% to 95% were seen once. The sequenced sample was blood. Receptors originate from a woman between 40 and 55 years old in good health.

As regards this clone: At one end, the junction sequence differs from germline, possibly due to a read error. V usage is TRBV4-1 and J usage is TRBJ2-1; D is unclear. The CDR3 contains 19 residues. The V gene's germline CDR1 is MGHRA and CDR2 YSYEKL. The CDR3 region has the DNA TGCGCCAGCAGCCAAGATCCCCCCCCGGGCCGGGCCTCCAACAATGAGCAGTTCTTC. It yields the protein CASSQDPPPGRASNNEQFF.

The chain links TRBV15 to TRBJ1-4; possible D gene TRBD1, 6 bases. CDR3 length: 15 residues. Trimming removed 4 bases from V and 6 bases from J, with 15 bases in between. In germline, CDR1 is LNHNV, CDR2 YYDKDF (reference sequence). As DNA, the CDR3 is TGTGCCACCAGCACGCTACAGGGAGGTGATGAAAAACTGTTTTTT. It specifies CATSTLQGGDEKLFF.

The gene calls are TRBV9 and TRBJ1-3; weak D call: TRBD1 (6 bases). V dropped 0 bases and J dropped 2 bases, with 12 bases sitting between them. CDR3 length equals 16 residues. CDR1 and CDR2 (germline): SGDLS, YYNGEE. The CDR3 region has the DNA TGTGCCAGCAGCGTAGTACCGAGACAGGCTGGAAACACCATATATTTT. Translated, it gives CASSVVPRQAGNTIYF.

The chain carries TRBV15 and TRBJ1-2; no firm D call. Germline lookup yields CDR1 LNHNV and CDR2 YYDKDF (reference sequence). The CDR3 length is 16 residues. Trimming took 3 bases from V and 4 from J, leaving 18 bases between them. The CDR3 bases are TGTGCCACCAGCAGGGACCCGGTGGCATCGGTCTATGGCTACACCTTC. Its protein is CATSRDPVASVYGYTF.

The V gene is TRBV10-3, the J gene TRBJ1-3, with D possibly being TRBD1 (5 bases). V was cut by 5 bases and J by 7 bases, with 12 bases left in between. Germline lookup yields CDR1 ENHRY and CDR2 SYGVKD. The CDR3 extends over 13 amino acids. The CDR3 spells CAISLQQENTIYF. CDR3 nucleotide sequence: TGTGCCATCAGTCTTCAACAGGAGAACACCATATATTTT.

This clone was found once. This chain connects TRBV19 to TRBJ2-1; D remains unclear. The V gene lost 3 bases and the J gene lost 7 bases, with 4 bases spanning the gap. CDR1 and CDR2 from the germline V gene are LNHDA and SQIVND (reference sequence). This CDR3 is 11 amino acids long. The CDR3 nucleotides are TGTGCCAGTAGTATTAGTAATGAGCAGTTCTTC. Translated, it gives CASSISNEQFF.

This sequence joins TRBV11-2 and TRBJ1-3; no definite D call. Germline loops: CDR1 SGHAT, CDR2 FQNNGV. Trimming shortened V by 0 bases and J by 0 bases, and 6 bases separated the two germline ends. CDR3 size: 15 residues. This CDR3 reads CASSLDGSSGNTIYF. In DNA, the CDR3 is TGTGCCAGCAGCTTAGACGGAAGCTCTGGAAACACCATATATTTT.

The chain carries TRBV5-4 and TRBJ2-3; 14 bases agree with TRBD2. The CDR3 is 16 residues long. Germline CDR1 and CDR2: SGHNT and YYREEE (reference sequence). J gave up 3 bases and V 4 bases, and 4 bases lay outside the gene matches. The CDR3 reads CASSLGTSGRTDTQYF. For the CDR3, the DNA is TGTGCCAGCAGCCTCGGGACTAGCGGGAGAACAGATACGCAGTATTTT. The entire variable domain, with the rest obtained from reference TRBV5-4 and TRBJ2-3, is as follows: ETGVTQSPTHLIKTRGQQVTLRCSSQSGHNTVSWYQQALGQGPQFIFQYYREEENGRGNFPPRFSGLQFPNYSSELNVNALELDDSALYLCASSLGTSGRTDTQYFGPGTRLTVL.

CDR3 amino acids: CATARGDTEAFF. The CDR3 DNA sequence: TGTGCCACCGCCCGTGGGGACACTGAAGCTTTCTTT. V usage is TRBV6-5 and J usage is TRBJ1-1; D gene unclear. Germline loops: CDR1 MNHEY, CDR2 SVGAGI. The V gene lost 10 bases and the J gene lost 3 bases, with 12 bases spanning the gap. There are 12 residues in the CDR3.